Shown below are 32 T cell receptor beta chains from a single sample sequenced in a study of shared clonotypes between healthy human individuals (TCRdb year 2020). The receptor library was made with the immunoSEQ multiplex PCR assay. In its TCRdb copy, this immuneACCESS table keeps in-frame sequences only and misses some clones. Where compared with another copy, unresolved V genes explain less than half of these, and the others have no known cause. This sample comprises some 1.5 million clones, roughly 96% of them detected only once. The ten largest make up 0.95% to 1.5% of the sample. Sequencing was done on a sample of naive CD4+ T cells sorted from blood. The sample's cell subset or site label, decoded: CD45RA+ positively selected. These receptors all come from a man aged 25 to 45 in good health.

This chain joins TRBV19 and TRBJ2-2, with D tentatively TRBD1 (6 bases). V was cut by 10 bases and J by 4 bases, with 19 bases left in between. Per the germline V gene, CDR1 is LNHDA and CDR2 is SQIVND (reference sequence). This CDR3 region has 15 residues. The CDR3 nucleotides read TGTGCCACCACCGGGACATTCATCTCCACCGGGGAGCTGTTTTTT. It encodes CATTGTFISTGELFF.

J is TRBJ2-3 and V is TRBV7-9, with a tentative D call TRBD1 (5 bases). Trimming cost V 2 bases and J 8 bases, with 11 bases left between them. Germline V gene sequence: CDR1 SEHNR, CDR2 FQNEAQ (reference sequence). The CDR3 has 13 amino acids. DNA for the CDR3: TGTGCCAGCAGCTTACAGAGCCAGGGTACGCAGTATTTT. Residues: CASSLQSQGTQYF.

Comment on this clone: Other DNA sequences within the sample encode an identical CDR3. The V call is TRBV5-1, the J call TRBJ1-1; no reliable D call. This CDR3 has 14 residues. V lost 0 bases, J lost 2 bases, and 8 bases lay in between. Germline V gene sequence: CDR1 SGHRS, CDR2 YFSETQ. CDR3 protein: CASSLAGPNTEAFF. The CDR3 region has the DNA TGCGCCAGCAGCTTGGCAGGACCTAACACTGAAGCTTTCTTT.

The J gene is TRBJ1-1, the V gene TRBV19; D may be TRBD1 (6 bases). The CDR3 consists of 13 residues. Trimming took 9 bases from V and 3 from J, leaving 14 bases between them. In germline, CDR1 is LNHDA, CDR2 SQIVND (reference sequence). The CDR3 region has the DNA TGTGCCAGCGCGGACAGCGGGTACACTGAAGCTTTCTTT. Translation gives CASADSGYTEAFF. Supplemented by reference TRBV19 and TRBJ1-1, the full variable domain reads DGGITQSPKYLFRKEGQNVTLSCEQNLNHDAMYWYRQDPGQGLRLIYYSQIVNDFQKGDIAEGYSVSREKKESFPLTVTSAQKNPTAFYLCASADSGYTEAFFGQGTRLTVV.

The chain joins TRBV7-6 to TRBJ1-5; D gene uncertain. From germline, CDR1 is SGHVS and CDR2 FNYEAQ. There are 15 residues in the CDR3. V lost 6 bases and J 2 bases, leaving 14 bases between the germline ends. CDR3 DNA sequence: TGTGCCAGCAGTCTTAGACCGGGTGGCAATCAGCCCCAGCATTTT. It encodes CASSLRPGGNQPQHF.

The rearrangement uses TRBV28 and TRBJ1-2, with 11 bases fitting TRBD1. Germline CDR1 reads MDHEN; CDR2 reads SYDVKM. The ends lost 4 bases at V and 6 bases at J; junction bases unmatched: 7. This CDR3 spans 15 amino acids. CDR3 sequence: CASSSSGQGDHGYTF. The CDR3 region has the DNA TGTGCCAGCAGTTCGTCGGGACAGGGGGACCATGGCTACACCTTC.

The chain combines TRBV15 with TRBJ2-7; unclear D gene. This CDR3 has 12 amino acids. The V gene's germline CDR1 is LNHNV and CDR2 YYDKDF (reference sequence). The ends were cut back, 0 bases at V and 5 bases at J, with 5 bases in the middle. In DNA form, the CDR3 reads TGTGCCACCAGCAGAGAGGTGAACGAGCAGTACTTC. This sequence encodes CATSREVNEQYF.

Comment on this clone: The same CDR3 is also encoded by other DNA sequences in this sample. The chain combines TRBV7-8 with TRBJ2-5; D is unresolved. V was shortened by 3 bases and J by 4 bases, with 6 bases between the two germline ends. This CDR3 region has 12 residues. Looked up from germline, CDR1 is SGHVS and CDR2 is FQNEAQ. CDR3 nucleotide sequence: TGTGCCAGCAGCTTCGATAGAGAGACCCAGTACTTC. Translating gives CASSFDRETQYF.

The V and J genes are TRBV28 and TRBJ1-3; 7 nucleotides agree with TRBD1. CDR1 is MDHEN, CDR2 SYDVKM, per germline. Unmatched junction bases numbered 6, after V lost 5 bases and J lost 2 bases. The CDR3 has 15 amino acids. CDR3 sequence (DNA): TGTGCCAGCAGTGAGACGACAGGGACTGGAAACACCATATATTTT. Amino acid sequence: CASSETTGTGNTIYF.

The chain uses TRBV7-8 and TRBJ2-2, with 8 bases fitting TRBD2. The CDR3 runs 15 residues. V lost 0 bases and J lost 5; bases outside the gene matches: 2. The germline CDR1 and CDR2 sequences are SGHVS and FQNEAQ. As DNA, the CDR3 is TGTGCCAGCAGCTTAGCGGCGGGAGGAACCGGGGAGCTGTTTTTT. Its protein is CASSLAAGGTGELFF.

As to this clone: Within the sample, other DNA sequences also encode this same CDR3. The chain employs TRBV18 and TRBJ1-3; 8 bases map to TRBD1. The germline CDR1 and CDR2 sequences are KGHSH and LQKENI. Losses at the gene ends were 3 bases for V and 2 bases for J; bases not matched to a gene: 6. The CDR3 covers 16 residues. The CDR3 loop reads CASSPGGQGAGNTIYF. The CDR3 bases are TGTGCCAGCTCACCGGGAGGACAGGGTGCTGGAAACACCATATATTTT. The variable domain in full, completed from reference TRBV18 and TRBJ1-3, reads NAGVMQNPRHLVRRRGQEARLRCSPMKGHSHVYWYRQLPEEGLKFMVYLQKENIIDESGMPKERFSAEFPKEGPSILRIQQVVRGDSAAYFCASSPGGQGAGNTIYFGEGSWLTVV.

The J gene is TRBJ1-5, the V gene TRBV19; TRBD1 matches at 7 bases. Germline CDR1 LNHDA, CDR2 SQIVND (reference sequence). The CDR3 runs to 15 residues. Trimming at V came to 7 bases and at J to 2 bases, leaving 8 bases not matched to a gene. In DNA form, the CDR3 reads TGTGCCAGTAACCCTTACAGGGGTCGCAATCAGCCCCAGCATTTT. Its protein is CASNPYRGRNQPQHF.

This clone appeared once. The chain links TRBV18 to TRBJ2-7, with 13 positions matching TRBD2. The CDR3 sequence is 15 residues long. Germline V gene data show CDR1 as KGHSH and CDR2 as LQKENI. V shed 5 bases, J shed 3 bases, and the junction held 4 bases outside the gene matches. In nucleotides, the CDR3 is TGTGCCAGCTCAACCGGGACTAGCGGGATCTACGAGCAGTACTTC. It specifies CASSTGTSGIYEQYF.

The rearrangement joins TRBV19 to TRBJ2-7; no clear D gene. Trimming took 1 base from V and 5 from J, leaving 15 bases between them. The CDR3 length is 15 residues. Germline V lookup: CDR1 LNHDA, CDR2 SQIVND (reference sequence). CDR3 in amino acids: CASSIVSGRRHEQYF. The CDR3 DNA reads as TGTGCCAGTAGTATAGTTTCAGGCAGGCGGCACGAGCAGTACTTC.

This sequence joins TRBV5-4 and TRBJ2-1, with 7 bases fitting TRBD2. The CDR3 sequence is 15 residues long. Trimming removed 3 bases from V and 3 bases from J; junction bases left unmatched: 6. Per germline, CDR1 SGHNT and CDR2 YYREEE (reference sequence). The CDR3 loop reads CASSSTSALYNEQFF. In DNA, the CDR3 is TGTGCCAGCAGCTCCACTAGCGCGCTCTACAATGAGCAGTTCTTC.

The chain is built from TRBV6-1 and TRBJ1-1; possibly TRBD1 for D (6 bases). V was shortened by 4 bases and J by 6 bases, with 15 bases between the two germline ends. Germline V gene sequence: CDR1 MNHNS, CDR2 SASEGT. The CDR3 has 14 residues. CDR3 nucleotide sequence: TGTGCCAGCAGTGGTAATACAGGGAGCGCTGAAGCTTTCTTT. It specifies CASSGNTGSAEAFF.

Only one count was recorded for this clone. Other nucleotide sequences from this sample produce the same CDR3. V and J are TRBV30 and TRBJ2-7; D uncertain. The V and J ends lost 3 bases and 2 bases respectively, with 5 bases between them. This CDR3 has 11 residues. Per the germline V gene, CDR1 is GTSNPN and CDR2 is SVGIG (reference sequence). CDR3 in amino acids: CAWRSPYEQYF. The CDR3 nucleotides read TGTGCCTGGAGGTCCCCCTACGAGCAGTACTTC.

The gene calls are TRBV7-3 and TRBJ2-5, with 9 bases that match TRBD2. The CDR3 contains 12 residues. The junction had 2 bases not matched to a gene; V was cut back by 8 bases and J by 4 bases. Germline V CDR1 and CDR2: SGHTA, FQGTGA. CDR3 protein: CASGSGRETQYF. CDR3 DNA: TGTGCCAGCGGTAGCGGGAGAGAGACCCAGTACTTC.

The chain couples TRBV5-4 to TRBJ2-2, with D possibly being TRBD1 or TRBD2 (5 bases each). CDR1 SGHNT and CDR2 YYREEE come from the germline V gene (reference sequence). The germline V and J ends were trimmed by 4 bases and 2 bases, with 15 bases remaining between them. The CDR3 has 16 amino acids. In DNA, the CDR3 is TGTGCCAGCAGCCCACGGGGCCTTCCCAACACCGGGGAGCTGTTTTTT. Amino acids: CASSPRGLPNTGELFF.

As DNA, the CDR3 is TGTGCCAGCAGTGAGGGCATAGGTGAGAACACTGAAGCTTTCTTT. It codes for CASSEGIGENTEAFF. The rearrangement uses TRBV7-8 and TRBJ1-1; D unclear. With 6 bases removed from V and 1 base from J, the gap between germline ends came to 15 bases. The CDR3 contains 15 residues. CDR1 SGHVS and CDR2 FQNEAQ come from the germline V gene.

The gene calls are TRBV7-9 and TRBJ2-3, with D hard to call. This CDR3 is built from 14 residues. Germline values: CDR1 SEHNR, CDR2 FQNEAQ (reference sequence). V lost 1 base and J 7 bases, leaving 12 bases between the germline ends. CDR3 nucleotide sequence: TGTGCCAGCAGCTTAGGGGTCCCTAGACATACGCAGTATTTT. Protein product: CASSLGVPRHTQYF. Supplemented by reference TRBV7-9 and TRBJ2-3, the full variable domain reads DTGVSQNPRHKITKRGQNVTFRCDPISEHNRLYWYRQTLGQGPEFLTYFQNEAQLEKSRLLSDRFSAERPKGSFSTLEIQRTEQGDSAMYLCASSLGVPRHTQYFGPGTRLTVL.

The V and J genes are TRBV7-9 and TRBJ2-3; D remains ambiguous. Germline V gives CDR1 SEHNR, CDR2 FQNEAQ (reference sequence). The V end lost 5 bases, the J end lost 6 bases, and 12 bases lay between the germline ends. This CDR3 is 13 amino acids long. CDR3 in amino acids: CASSLGPYDTQYF. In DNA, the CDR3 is TGTGCCAGCAGCCTCGGCCCTTATGATACGCAGTATTTT. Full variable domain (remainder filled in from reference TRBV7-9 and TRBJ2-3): DTGVSQNPRHKITKRGQNVTFRCDPISEHNRLYWYRQTLGQGPEFLTYFQNEAQLEKSRLLSDRFSAERPKGSFSTLEIQRTEQGDSAMYLCASSLGPYDTQYFGPGTRLTVL.

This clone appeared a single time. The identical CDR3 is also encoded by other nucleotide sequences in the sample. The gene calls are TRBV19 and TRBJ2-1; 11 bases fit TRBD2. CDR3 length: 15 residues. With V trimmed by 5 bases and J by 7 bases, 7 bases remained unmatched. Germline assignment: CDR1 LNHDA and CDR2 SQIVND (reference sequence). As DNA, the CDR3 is TGTGCCAGTAGTGTTACTAGCGGGAGAAGTAATGAGCAGTTCTTC. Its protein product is CASSVTSGRSNEQFF.

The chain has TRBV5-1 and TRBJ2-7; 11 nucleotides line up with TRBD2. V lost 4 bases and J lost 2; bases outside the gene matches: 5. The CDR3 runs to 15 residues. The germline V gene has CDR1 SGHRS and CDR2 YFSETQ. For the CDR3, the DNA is TGCGCCAGCAGCCCCCTTAGCGGGAGGGCCTACGAGCAGTACTTC. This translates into CASSPLSGRAYEQYF.

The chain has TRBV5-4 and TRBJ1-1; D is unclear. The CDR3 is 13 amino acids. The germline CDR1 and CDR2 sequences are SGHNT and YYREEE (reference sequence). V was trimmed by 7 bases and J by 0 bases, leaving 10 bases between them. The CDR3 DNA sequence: TGTGCCAGCTCCCGGCGGGTGAACACTGAAGCTTTCTTT. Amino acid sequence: CASSRRVNTEAFF.

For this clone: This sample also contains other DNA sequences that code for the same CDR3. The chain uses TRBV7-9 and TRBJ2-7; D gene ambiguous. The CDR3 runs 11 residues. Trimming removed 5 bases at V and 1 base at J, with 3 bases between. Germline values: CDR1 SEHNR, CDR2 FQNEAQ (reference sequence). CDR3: CASSPSYEQYF. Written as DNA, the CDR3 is TGTGCCAGCAGCCCATCCTACGAGCAGTACTTC.

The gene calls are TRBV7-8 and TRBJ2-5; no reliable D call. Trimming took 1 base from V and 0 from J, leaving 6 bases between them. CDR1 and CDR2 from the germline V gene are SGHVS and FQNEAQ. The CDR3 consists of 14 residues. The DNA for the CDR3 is TGTGCCAGCAGCTTAGAATGGGACCAAGAGACCCAGTACTTC. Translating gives CASSLEWDQETQYF.

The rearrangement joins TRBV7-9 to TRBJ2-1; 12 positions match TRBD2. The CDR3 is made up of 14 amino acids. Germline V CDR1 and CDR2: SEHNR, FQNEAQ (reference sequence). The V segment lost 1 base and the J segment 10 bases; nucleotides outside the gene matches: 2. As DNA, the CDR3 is TGTGCCAGCAGCTTAGAGACTAGCGGGAGCGAGCAGTTCTTC. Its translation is CASSLETSGSEQFF. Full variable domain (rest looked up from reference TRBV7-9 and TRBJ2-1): DTGVSQNPRHKITKRGQNVTFRCDPISEHNRLYWYRQTLGQGPEFLTYFQNEAQLEKSRLLSDRFSAERPKGSFSTLEIQRTEQGDSAMYLCASSLETSGSEQFFGPGTRLTVL.

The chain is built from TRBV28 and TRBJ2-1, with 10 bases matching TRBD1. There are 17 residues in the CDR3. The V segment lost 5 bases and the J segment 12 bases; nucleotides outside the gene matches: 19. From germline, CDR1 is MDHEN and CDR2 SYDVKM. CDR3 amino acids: CASSPSPDRGRGLVQFF. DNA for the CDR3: TGTGCCAGCAGTCCATCCCCCGACAGGGGGCGGGGGCTTGTGCAGTTCTTC. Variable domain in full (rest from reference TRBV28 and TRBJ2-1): DVKVTQSSRYLVKRTGEKVFLECVQDMDHENMFWYRQDPGLGLRLIYFSYDVKMKEKGDIPEGYSVSREKKERFSLILESASTNQTSMYLCASSPSPDRGRGLVQFFGPGTRLTVL.

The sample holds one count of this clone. The CDR3 DNA sequence: TGTGCCAGCAGCTCCCGGATTGACAGGGTTAATACAGATACGCAGTATTTT. Its translation: CASSSRIDRVNTDTQYF. The chain carries TRBV7-9 and TRBJ2-3; 7 bases agree with TRBD1. Germline V lookup: CDR1 SEHNR, CDR2 FQNEAQ (reference sequence). Trimming took 4 bases from V and 3 from J; bases not matched to a gene: 13. The CDR3 spans 17 residues. The full variable domain, with the rest looked up from reference TRBV7-9 and TRBJ2-3, is DTGVSQNPRHKITKRGQNVTFRCDPISEHNRLYWYRQTLGQGPEFLTYFQNEAQLEKSRLLSDRFSAERPKGSFSTLEIQRTEQGDSAMYLCASSSRIDRVNTDTQYFGPGTRLTVL.

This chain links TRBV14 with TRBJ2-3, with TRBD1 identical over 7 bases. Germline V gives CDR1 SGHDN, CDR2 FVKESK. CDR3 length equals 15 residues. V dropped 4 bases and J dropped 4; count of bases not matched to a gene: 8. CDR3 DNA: TGTGCCAGCAGCCGGGGACAGCGGCTCCCAGATACGCAGTATTTT. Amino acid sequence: CASSRGQRLPDTQYF.

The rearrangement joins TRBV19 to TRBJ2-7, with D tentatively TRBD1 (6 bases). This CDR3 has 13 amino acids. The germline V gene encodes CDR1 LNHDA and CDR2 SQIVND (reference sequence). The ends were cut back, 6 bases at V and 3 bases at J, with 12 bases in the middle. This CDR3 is CASSRGHLYEQYF. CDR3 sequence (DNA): TGTGCCAGTAGCAGGGGACACCTCTACGAGCAGTACTTC.